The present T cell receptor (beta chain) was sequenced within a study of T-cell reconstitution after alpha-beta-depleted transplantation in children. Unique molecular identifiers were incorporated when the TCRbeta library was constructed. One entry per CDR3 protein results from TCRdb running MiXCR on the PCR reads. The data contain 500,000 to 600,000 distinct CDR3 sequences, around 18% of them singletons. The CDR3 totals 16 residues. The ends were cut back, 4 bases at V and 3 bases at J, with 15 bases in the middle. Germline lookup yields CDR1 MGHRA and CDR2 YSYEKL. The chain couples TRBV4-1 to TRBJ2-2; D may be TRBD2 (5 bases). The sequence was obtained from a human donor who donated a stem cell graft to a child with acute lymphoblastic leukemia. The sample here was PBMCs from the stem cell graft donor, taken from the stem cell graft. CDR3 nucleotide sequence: TGCGCCAGCAGCCGGGCCCCCAGCGGTTACACCGGGGAGCTGTTTTTT. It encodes CASSRAPSGYTGELFF.